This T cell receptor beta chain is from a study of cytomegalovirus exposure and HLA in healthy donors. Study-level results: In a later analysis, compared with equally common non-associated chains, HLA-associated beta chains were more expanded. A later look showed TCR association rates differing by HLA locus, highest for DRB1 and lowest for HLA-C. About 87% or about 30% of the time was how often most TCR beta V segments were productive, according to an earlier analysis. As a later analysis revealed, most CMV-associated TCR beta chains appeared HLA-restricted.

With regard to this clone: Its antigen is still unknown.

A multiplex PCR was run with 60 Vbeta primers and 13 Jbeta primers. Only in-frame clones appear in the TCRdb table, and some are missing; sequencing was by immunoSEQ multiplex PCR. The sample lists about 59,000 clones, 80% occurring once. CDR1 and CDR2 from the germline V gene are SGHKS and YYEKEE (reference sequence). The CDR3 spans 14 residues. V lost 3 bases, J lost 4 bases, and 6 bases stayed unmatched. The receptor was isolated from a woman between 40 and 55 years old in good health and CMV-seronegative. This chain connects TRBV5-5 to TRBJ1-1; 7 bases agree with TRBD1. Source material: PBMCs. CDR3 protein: CASSWMTGPTEAFF. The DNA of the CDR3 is TGTGCCAGCAGCTGGATGACAGGGCCCACTGAAGCTTTCTTT.